This passage covers 5 T cell receptor beta chains from one sample sequenced in a study of T-cell reconstitution after alpha-beta-depleted transplantation in children. Preparation of the TCRbeta library involved a method that used unique molecular identifiers. TCRdb recomputed calls from the PCR reads with MiXCR, one row per CDR3 protein. The sample lists about 1,000,000 distinct CDR3 sequences; about 29% were seen once. Sequenced material: PBMCs, mostly from graft donor cells, taken 360 days after TCRalphabeta/CD19-depleted stem cell transplant. These receptors originate from a boy in the first two years of life who had a stem cell transplant for SCID, so the T cells may come from the graft donor.

The rearrangement uses TRBV7-1 and TRBJ1-1; D possibly corresponds to TRBD1 (5 bases). TRBV7-1 is recorded as an ORF, its role being uncertain. The CDR3 runs to 14 residues. V shed 6 bases and J shed 0 bases, with 11 bases lying between them. CDR3 amino acids: CASSFRALNTEAFF. DNA for the CDR3: TGTGCCAGCAGTTTCAGGGCTCTGAACACTGAAGCTTTCTTT.

V and J are TRBV2 and TRBJ2-3; D not certain. The V and J ends lost 4 bases and 2 bases respectively, with 13 bases between them. CDR3 length equals 15 residues. Germline assignment: CDR1 SNHLY and CDR2 FYNNEI. CDR3: CASSGSSFNTDTQYF. CDR3 in DNA: TGTGCCAGCAGTGGGAGTTCCTTTAACACAGATACGCAGTATTTT.

The chain employs TRBV7-9 and TRBJ2-1; TRBD1 matches at 8 bases. This CDR3 is 16 amino acids long. Germline CDR1 SEHNR, CDR2 FQNEAQ (reference sequence). The V segment lost 5 bases and the J segment 4 bases; nucleotides outside the gene matches: 10. CDR3 nucleotides: TGTGCCAGCAGCCCCACTCAGGGGGCCAGGTACAATGAGCAGTTCTTC. It specifies CASSPTQGARYNEQFF.

CDR3 amino acids: CSARRDSIPGNTIYF. The CDR3 DNA reads TGCAGTGCTAGACGTGACAGTATTCCCGGAAACACCATATATTTT. The chain carries TRBV20-1 and TRBJ1-3; TRBD1 might be the D (5 bases). Germline V CDR1 and CDR2: DFQATT, SNEGSKA (reference sequence). V lost 2 bases and J 4 bases, leaving 15 bases between the germline ends. The CDR3 is 15 amino acids.

This clonotype appeared a few times. The chain uses TRBV28 and TRBJ2-5; a weak D match, TRBD1 (5 bases). The germline V gene has CDR1 MDHEN and CDR2 SYDVKM. Trimming removed 3 bases from V and 5 bases from J, with 13 bases in between. This CDR3 comprises 14 residues. The CDR3 DNA follows: TGTGCCAGCAGTTTGGGGCAGACCGGGGAGACCCAGTACTTC. This sequence encodes CASSLGQTGETQYF.